Each of the 23 T cell receptor beta chains below was sequenced from the same sample in a study of blood T cell repertoires in COVID-19. Clones were sequenced by immunoSEQ multiplex PCR, and TCRdb holds only the in-frame ones, with some missing. Of around 430,000 clones in the sample, around 87% were seen once. The material sequenced was PBMCs or T cells enriched from blood (not recorded which). Source of these receptors: a woman aged 45-65 years who had recovered from COVID-19.

This chain connects TRBV30 to TRBJ2-7; the D is unclear. The CDR3 runs 14 residues. From germline, CDR1 is GTSNPN and CDR2 SVGIG (reference sequence). V lost 0 bases, J lost 1 base, and 10 bases lay in between. The CDR3 loop reads CAWSVSGVSYEQYF. As DNA, the CDR3 is TGTGCCTGGAGTGTGTCAGGTGTATCCTACGAGCAGTACTTC.

This chain connects TRBV27 to TRBJ1-3; 10 positions agree with TRBD1. The CDR3 extends over 14 amino acids. J was trimmed by 3 bases and V by 8 bases; bases with no gene match: 4. CDR1 and CDR2 (germline): MNHEY, SMNVEV (reference sequence). CDR3 nucleotides: TGTGCCAGCGGGGACAGGGGCATTGGAAACACCATATATTTT. The encoded protein is CASGDRGIGNTIYF.

Written as DNA, the CDR3 is TGTGCCAGCAGTTTAGGAGCCTACATAGAGGAGCAGTACTTC. The encoded protein is CASSLGAYIEEQYF. The chain has TRBV27 and TRBJ2-7, with D unclear. The CDR3 has 14 residues. The germline V gene has CDR1 MNHEY and CDR2 SMNVEV (reference sequence). V was clipped by 2 bases and J by 7 bases, with 15 bases between them.

This chain joins TRBV5-1 and TRBJ1-4, with D perhaps matching TRBD1 (5 bases). The CDR3 consists of 14 residues. Deletions cut 4 bases from V and 6 bases from J, with 13 bases between. Per the germline V gene, CDR1 is SGHRS and CDR2 is YFSETQ. The CDR3 region is CASSQAGSDEKLFF. In nucleotides, the CDR3 is TGCGCCAGCAGCCAAGCAGGGTCGGATGAAAAACTGTTTTTT.

The chain links TRBV3-1 (or the pseudogene TRBV3-2) to TRBJ2-7; TRBD1 matches 7 bases. This CDR3 contains 16 residues. J was trimmed by 5 bases and V by 3 bases; bases with no gene match: 13. Germline CDR1 LGHDT, CDR2 YNNKEL (reference sequence). CDR3 region: CASSHGQVAGRNEQYF. The CDR3 DNA reads as TGTGCCAGCAGCCACGGACAGGTGGCGGGTAGGAACGAGCAGTACTTC.

The chain uses TRBV5-1 and TRBJ2-1; D might be TRBD1 (6 bases). Trimming left V 3 bases short and J 6 bases short, with 19 bases between. The CDR3 covers 16 residues. CDR1 and CDR2 from the germline V gene are SGHRS and YFSETQ. The CDR3 nucleotides read TGCGCCAGCAGCTCGTACCGGGACACCGGCCTCAATGAGCAGTTCTTC. Translation gives CASSSYRDTGLNEQFF.

This clone has only one observation. J is TRBJ2-7 and V is TRBV7-5; TRBD1 is taken as the D call from the table, unchecked against the DNA. TRBV7-5 is a pseudogene segment. The CDR3 loop spans 14 amino acids. The CDR3 nucleotides are TGTGCCAGAAGAGGGGCGGGACAGGAATACGAGCAGTACTTC. Translating gives CARRGAGQEYEQYF.

The rearrangement joins TRBV4-2 to TRBJ1-2, with TRBD1 matching 10 bases. V lost 4 bases, J lost 1 base, and 0 bases stayed unmatched. CDR3 length: 14 amino acids. CDR1 and CDR2 (germline): LGHNA, YNFKEQ. The CDR3 sequence is CASSRDRGNYGYTF. In nucleotides, the CDR3 is TGTGCCAGCAGCCGGGACAGGGGTAACTATGGCTACACCTTC.

This clone has only a few counts. The V gene is TRBV14, the J gene TRBJ1-3, with a weak D call TRBD1 (5 bases). Per the germline V gene, CDR1 is SGHDN and CDR2 is FVKESK. This CDR3 contains 17 residues. The V end was cut by 4 bases, the J end by 1 base, with 17 bases between. The CDR3 DNA is TGTGCCAGCAGCCCGGACATCGACCTTTGGTCTGGAAACACCATATATTTT. Residues: CASSPDIDLWSGNTIYF.

The J gene is TRBJ2-3, the V gene TRBV18; 14 bases map to TRBD2. Germline CDR1 reads KGHSH; CDR2 reads LQKENI. The CDR3 extends over 16 amino acids. V lost 3 bases and J lost 8; bases outside the gene matches: 7. DNA for the CDR3: TGTGCCAGCTCACCTGGACTAGCGGGGGGTGCAGCTACGCAGTATTTT. Translation: CASSPGLAGGAATQYF.

J is TRBJ2-1 and V is TRBV4-1; maybe TRBD1 (6 bases). The germline V gene has CDR1 MGHRA and CDR2 YSYEKL. Trimming removed 3 bases from V and 9 bases from J, with 21 bases in between. The CDR3 contains 16 residues. CDR3: CASSHGLGRGSSEQFF. The CDR3 DNA follows: TGCGCCAGCAGCCATGGTTTGGGCAGGGGAAGCTCTGAGCAGTTCTTC.

The chain uses TRBV11-3 and TRBJ2-2; D gene unclear. CDR3 size: 13 residues. Germline CDR1 reads SGHNT; CDR2 reads YENEEA. The V and J ends lost 4 bases and 2 bases respectively, with 5 bases between them. CDR3 bases: TGTGCCAGCAGCTCTTATAACACCGGGGAGCTGTTTTTT. Translated: CASSSYNTGELFF.

The chain carries TRBV29-1 and TRBJ1-2; D unclear. The CDR3 length is 11 residues. Between the trimmed V and J ends, which lost 6 bases and 8 bases, there was a span of 13 bases. From germline, CDR1 is SQVTM and CDR2 ANQGSEA. The CDR3 region has the DNA TGCAGCGTAGAGGACCGCGGGGGCTACACCTTC. Translation: CSVEDRGGYTF.

CDR3 protein: CATAGQYSNQPQHF. DNA for the CDR3: TGTGCCACTGCGGGCCAGTATAGCAATCAGCCCCAGCATTTT. The chain links TRBV19 to TRBJ1-5, with unresolved D. The CDR3 contains 14 residues. Trimming took off 10 bases at V and 0 bases at J, with 13 bases between the two ends. Germline CDR1 and CDR2: LNHDA and SQIVND (reference sequence).

The chain carries TRBV4-3 and TRBJ1-5, with unresolved D. Looked up from germline, CDR1 is LGHNA and CDR2 is YSLEER. Trimming left V 4 bases short and J 4 bases short, with 11 bases between. This CDR3 comprises 14 residues. CDR3 in amino acids: CASSLTGSNQPQHF. The DNA for the CDR3 is TGCGCCAGCAGCCTTACGGGGAGTAATCAGCCCCAGCATTTT.

The chain is built from TRBV5-1 and TRBJ2-5; 11 nucleotides agree with TRBD2. This CDR3 is built from 15 residues. Germline V CDR1 and CDR2: SGHRS, YFSETQ. Trimming removed 0 bases from V and 7 bases from J; junction bases left unmatched: 5. The DNA for the CDR3 is TGCGCCAGCAGCTTGGAACTAGCGGGAGCAGGGACCCAGTACTTC. It is translated as CASSLELAGAGTQYF.

This chain joins TRBV16 and TRBJ1-5, with TRBD1 identical over 9 bases. V trimming: 6 bases; J trimming: 6 bases; junction bases outside the gene matches: 3. The V gene's germline CDR1 is KGHSY and CDR2 FQNENV. The CDR3 runs 13 residues. This CDR3 is CASRQGAGQPQHF. Here the CDR3 DNA reads TGTGCCAGCAGACAGGGGGCAGGTCAGCCCCAGCATTTT. Together with reference TRBV16 and TRBJ1-5, the CDR3 gives the full variable domain: GEEVAQTPKHLVRGEGQKAKLYCAPIKGHSYVFWYQQVLKNEFKFLISFQNENVFDETGMPKERFSAKCLPNSPCSLEIQATKLEDSAVYFCASRQGAGQPQHFGDGTRLSIL.

The chain recombines TRBV9 with TRBJ1-5, with a tentative D call TRBD1 (6 bases). Germline CDR1 reads SGDLS; CDR2 reads YYNGEE. Deletions cut 4 bases from V and 2 bases from J, with 7 bases between. This CDR3 spans 13 amino acids. CDR3: CASSSGGNQPQHF. The CDR3 DNA is TGTGCCAGCAGCTCAGGGGGCAATCAGCCCCAGCATTTT.

This clone was seen only a few times. The J gene is TRBJ2-2, the V gene TRBV6-2 or TRBV6-3; a weak D match, TRBD2 (5 bases). The CDR3 is 14 residues long. CDR1 is MNHEY and CDR2 is SVGEGT in the germline V gene. Trimming pared 5 bases from V and 7 bases from J, leaving 14 bases between. CDR3 DNA: TGTGCCAGCAGTAATCCAACTAGACTCGGGGAGCTGTTTTTT. Protein product: CASSNPTRLGELFF.

CDR3 DNA: TGTGCTAGTTCAGAGGACACTGAAGCTTTCTTT. This translates into CASSEDTEAFF. The chain is built from TRBV12-3 or TRBV12-4 and TRBJ1-1; D is uncertain. CDR3 size: 11 residues.

This clone was observed a handful of times. The chain couples TRBV24-1 to TRBJ1-2, with no clear D. Between the trimmed V and J ends, which lost 6 bases and 2 bases, there was a span of 6 bases. The CDR3 runs 12 residues. Germline-derived CDR1 and CDR2 are KGHDR and SFDVKD. CDR3 sequence (DNA): TGTGCCACCAGTTCGGGAAACTATGGCTACACCTTC. It specifies CATSSGNYGYTF.

This clone was picked up one time. V usage is TRBV7-2 and J usage is TRBJ1-4, with D perhaps TRBD1 (5 bases). Deletions cut 5 bases from V and 7 bases from J, with 11 bases between. The CDR3 has 13 amino acids. The germline gives CDR1 SGHTA, CDR2 FQGNSA. This CDR3 is CASSQGGSEKLFF. CDR3 sequence (DNA): TGTGCCAGCAGCCAGGGAGGGTCTGAAAAACTGTTTTTT. The full variable domain, rest sourced from reference TRBV7-2 and TRBJ1-4, is GAGVSQSPSNKVTEKGKDVELRCDPISGHTALYWYRQSLGQGLEFLIYFQGNSAPDKSGLPSDRFSAERTGGSVSTLTIQRTQQEDSAVYLCASSQGGSEKLFFGSGTQLSVL.

The V and J genes are TRBV9 and TRBJ1-2; 7 bases align to TRBD1. V was clipped by 0 bases and J by 5 bases; unmatched bases: 10. CDR3 length equals 16 residues. Germline CDR1 is SGDLS and CDR2 is YYNGEE. CDR3 nucleotide sequence: TGTGCCAGCAGCGTAGCCCCAGGGGGGACGAGGTATGGCTACACCTTC. Translating it yields CASSVAPGGTRYGYTF.